The rows below give T cell receptor beta chains drawn from one sample of a study of T cell changes during pregnancy in multiple sclerosis. Method: immunoSEQ multiplex PCR; TCRdb's copy keeps in-frame clones and lacks some. The data show roughly 64,000 clones, approximately 96% seen once. This sample comprised CD8+ T cells from peripheral blood mononuclear cells, obtained after pregnancy. The receptor set was obtained from a female donor with multiple sclerosis, enrolled in a pregnancy study. The CDR3 runs from the conserved cysteine through the conserved F or W. A D gene is named only where the DNA matches it firmly.

V gene,J gene,D gene,CDR3 length,CDR3 protein
TRBV27,TRBJ1-1,NA,16,CASSSRTDPMNTEAFF
TRBV10-3,TRBJ2-1,TRBD2,16,CAIRTIAGGPEGEQFF
TRBV27,TRBJ2-1,TRBD1,15,CASIPTGQGGDEQFF
TRBV7-2,TRBJ2-1,NA,15,CASSLYRYESNEQFF
TRBV27,TRBJ2-1,TRBD1,16,CASSDPGQGYPNEQFF
TRBV4-3,TRBJ1-2,NA,13,CASSQDPGSGYTF
TRBV29-1,TRBJ2-7,NA,12,CSVSGPSYEQYF
TRBV5-5,TRBJ1-5,NA,16,CASSLVGVSSNQPQHF
TRBV5-1,TRBJ2-1,TRBD2,15,CASSLGGLASSEQFF
TRBV9,TRBJ2-5,TRBD1,15,CASSGGQGPTETQYF
TRBV7-8,TRBJ2-5,TRBD2,16,CASNWGIAGDVETQYF
TRBV6-1,TRBJ2-7,NA,15,CASSEETAGIYEQYF
TRBV19,TRBJ2-5,NA,14,CASTMTGRTETQYF
TRBV5-1,TRBJ2-5,TRBD2,15,CASSPWTSGSETQYF
TRBV28,TRBJ1-4,TRBD1,15,CASSNPGGGGEKLFF
TRBV4-3,TRBJ2-1,TRBD2,16,CASSQDAGTSLREQFF
TRBV29-1,TRBJ2-7,TRBD1,14,CSVQTGQGISEQYF
TRBV5-4,TRBJ2-7,NA,14,CASSLQGLYYEQYF
TRBV7-9,TRBJ2-1,NA,12,CASSFLVGEAFF
TRBV29-1,TRBJ2-7,TRBD2,12,CSVLAGGYEQYF
TRBV6-5,TRBJ2-7,NA,15,CASSYGQIDAYEQYF
TRBV6-6,TRBJ2-2,TRBD1,13,CASSYGTGGELFF
TRBV6-4,TRBJ1-2,NA,13,CASQTSANYGYTF
TRBV7-6,TRBJ2-7,TRBD2,15,CASSLGGGSSYEQYF
TRBV28,TRBJ1-4,TRBD1,14,CASSGDRADEKLFF
TRBV4-3,TRBJ1-5,NA,15,CASSQVRGNTQPQHF
TRBV2,TRBJ2-5,NA,14,CASSAGQLQETQYF
TRBV28,TRBJ2-7,NA,14,CASSEGFSPHEQYF